This TCR beta chain derives from a study of T cells expressing NK-cell markers. Study overall: Eight donors were sequenced, of whom seven were HCMV-seropositive, while the remaining one was HCMV-seronegative. General study findings and limits: In a handful of donors, dominant CD3+CD56+NKG2C+ clonotypes ranked among the top 10 CD8+ clonotypes.

The length of the CDR3 is 17 residues. It was by 5'RACE template switching with UMIs that TCR beta cDNA was made. TCRdb re-called the 5' RACE reads and gives one entry per CDR3 protein, without DNA. The sample features some 500,000 distinct CDR3 sequences, with roughly 1.4% in its top ten. For this clonotype: Its antigen is unknown.

The V call is TRBV12-3 or TRBV12-4, the J call TRBJ2-3; as DNA is missing, the TRBD1 call by TCRdb cannot be tested. The TCR comes from a woman in her forties or fifties in good health. Material for sequencing was blood T cells: a sorted CD56 or NKG2C T cell subset, CD4+ or CD8+ T cells, or bulk PBMC T cells (not recorded which). The CDR3 region is CASSSQTAGPITDTQYF.